Presented here are 2 T cell receptor beta chains from one specimen sequenced in a study of spatial heterogeneity in lung cancer. TCRdb recomputed calls from the 5' RACE reads with MiXCR, one row per CDR3 protein. Of 48,000 or so distinct CDR3 sequences in the sample, approximately 5.7% are singletons; the top ten hold around 10%. Sample time point: sample taken at primary tumor resection. The sequenced sample was PBMCs, obtained at surgery. Every receptor here comes from a male donor with early-stage non-small cell lung cancer.

The J gene is TRBJ2-5, the V gene TRBV19, with TRBD2 matching over 8 bases. Per germline, CDR1 LNHDA and CDR2 SQIVND (reference sequence). Trimming cost V 10 bases and J 4 bases; bases outside gene matches: 8. This CDR3 has 13 residues. The CDR3 nucleotides read TGTGCCACCATAGCGGGACGCGGAGAGACCCAGTACTTC. This gives the protein CATIAGRGETQYF. The whole variable domain, remainder taken from reference TRBV19 and TRBJ2-5, is DGGITQSPKYLFRKEGQNVTLSCEQNLNHDAMYWYRQDPGQGLRLIYYSQIVNDFQKGDIAEGYSVSREKKESFPLTVTSAQKNPTAFYLCATIAGRGETQYFGPGTRLLVL.

This clonotype showed up many times. The V call is TRBV20-1, the J call TRBJ2-7; perhaps D is TRBD1 or TRBD2 (6 bases each). Germline V gene data show CDR1 as DFQATT and CDR2 as SNEGSKA (reference sequence). The CDR3 has 14 residues. Between the trimmed V and J ends, which lost 3 bases and 5 bases, there was a span of 17 bases. CDR3 in amino acids: CSARGPGAPHEQYF. The CDR3 nucleotides read TGCAGTGCTAGGGGGCCGGGGGCCCCCCACGAGCAGTACTTC.